This T cell receptor (beta chain) was observed in a study of vaccination and CD4 T cells after COVID-19. Treatment indicated: roughly ten-day PBMC culture with coronavirus spike peptide pools or control peptides (ViraFEST assay). Comment on this clonotype: Its antigen is not identified.

This CDR3 is built from 16 residues. The trim removed 5 bases at V and 7 bases at J, leaving 7 bases unmatched. The germline V gene encodes CDR1 SGHNT and CDR2 YYREEE (reference sequence). The study sequenced cultured CD4+ T cell DNA using the Oncomine TCR Beta short-read assay. TCRdb recomputed calls from the PCR reads with MiXCR, one row per CDR3 protein. The sample shows roughly 16,000 distinct CDR3 sequences, approximately 50% of them seen only once. This receptor was identified in a human donor with COVID-19. The sample consisted of cultured CD4+ T cells from blood, taken after SARS-CoV-2 vaccination. The rearrangement links TRBV5-4 to TRBJ2-3; the match to TRBD2 covers 16 bases. CDR3 sequence (DNA): TGTGCCAGCAGTACACCGGGACTAGCGGGGGGGCATACGCAGTATTTT. Amino acid sequence: CASSTPGLAGGHTQYF.